A selection of T cell receptor beta chains follows, all from one sample in a study of PD-1 blockade in classical Hodgkin lymphoma. Measured with immunoSEQ multiplex PCR; TCRdb has only the in-frame clones, and not every one. Here the sample spans some 84,000 clones, 85% to 95% being singletons. The sequencing here drew on peripheral blood mononuclear cells (PBMCs), taken before the second cycle of nivolumab. These receptors came from a human donor with classical Hodgkin lymphoma. CDR3s include the opening cysteine and the closing phenylalanine or tryptophan. A D gene is named only where the DNA matches it firmly. Clone size is shown for a subset of rows, as once, few, many or a class of expanded clone.

V gene	J gene	clone size	D gene	CDR3 length	CDR3 protein	CDR3 DNA
TRBV2	TRBJ1-4	NA	NA	16	CASSAAPLPHPEKLFF	TGTGCCAGCAGTGCAGCGCCCCTTCCCCATCCTGAAAAACTGTTTTTT
TRBV5-5	TRBJ1-5	NA	NA	15	CASSLHGNSNQPQHF	TGTGCCAGCAGCTTGCACGGTAATAGCAATCAGCCCCAGCATTTT
TRBV6-5	TRBJ2-5	NA	TRBD1	14	CASSRDRGKETQYF	TGTGCCAGCAGCAGGGACAGGGGGAAAGAGACCCAGTACTTC
TRBV18	TRBJ1-5	NA	NA	14	CASSGRTENQPQHF	TGTGCCAGCTCAGGACGCACAGAGAATCAGCCCCAGCATTTT
TRBV27	TRBJ2-5	once	NA	12	CASSGLGETQYF	TGTGCCAGCAGTGGTCTCGGGGAGACCCAGTACTTC
TRBV5-1	TRBJ2-7	NA	NA	15	CASSLDPANPYEQYF	TGCGCCAGCAGCTTGGATCCGGCGAACCCCTACGAGCAGTACTTC
TRBV7-8	TRBJ2-3	NA	NA	15	CASSLVTARTDTQYF	TGTGCCAGCAGCTTAGTGACAGCTCGCACAGATACGCAGTATTTT
TRBV2	TRBJ2-7	NA	TRBD1	14	CASRALGTASEQYF	TGTGCCAGCAGGGCGTTGGGGACAGCCTCCGAGCAGTACTTC
TRBV10-1	TRBJ2-3	NA	NA	16	CASLLRVAAITDTQYF	TGCGCCAGCCTTCTGAGGGTAGCGGCTATCACAGATACGCAGTATTTT
TRBV10-3	TRBJ2-7	NA	TRBD1	12	CAISRDSYEQYF	TGTGCCATAAGCCGGGACAGCTACGAGCAGTACTTC
TRBV5-4	TRBJ2-6	NA	NA	20	CASSFKTLFSSLSGANVLTF	TGTGCCAGCAGCTTCAAAACGTTGTTTTCGTCTTTGTCTGGGGCCAACGTCCTGACTTTC
TRBV6-5	TRBJ1-5	NA	TRBD1	15	CASKGGTGSNQPQHF	TGTGCCAGCAAAGGTGGGACAGGGAGCAATCAGCCCCAGCATTTT
TRBV29-1	TRBJ1-2	NA	NA	13	CSVLTVDYYGYTF	TGCAGCGTCTTGACAGTTGACTACTATGGCTACACCTTC
TRBV27	TRBJ2-7	NA	NA	15	CASSLGGGGPYEQYF	TGTGCCAGCAGTTTAGGAGGAGGGGGACCCTACGAGCAGTACTTC
TRBV11-1	TRBJ1-1	NA	TRBD1	16	CASSLADTGGASEAFF	TGTGCCAGCAGCTTAGCGGATACAGGGGGCGCTTCTGAAGCTTTCTTT
TRBV6-6	TRBJ2-3	once	NA	12	CASSYSPDTQYF	TGTGCCAGCAGTTATAGCCCAGATACGCAGTATTTT
TRBV19	TRBJ2-7	NA	NA	14	CASSLGVDGDEQYF	TGTGCCAGTAGTTTGGGGGTAGATGGGGACGAGCAGTACTTC
TRBV5-4	TRBJ2-3	NA	TRBD2	18	CASSWGLVSGSDLYTQYF	TGTGCCAGCAGCTGGGGGCTCGTTAGCGGGAGCGATCTATATACGCAGTATTTT
TRBV10-3	TRBJ2-7	NA	TRBD2	14	CAISSGLAVGEQYF	TGTGCCATCAGCTCCGGACTAGCTGTGGGCGAGCAGTACTTC
TRBV11-2	TRBJ2-5	NA	NA	14	CASSSPGSRETQYF	TGTGCCAGCAGCTCCCCCGGCAGCAGGGAGACCCAGTACTTC
TRBV27	TRBJ2-1	NA	TRBD2	15	CASSPGTSGTNEQFF	TGTGCCAGCAGTCCCGGGACTAGCGGGACGAATGAGCAGTTCTTC
TRBV18	TRBJ2-2	NA	NA	14	CASCRDISTGELFF	TGTGCCAGCTGCCGGGACATCTCCACCGGGGAGCTGTTTTTT
TRBV28	TRBJ2-5	NA	NA	14	CASSLSRRQETQYF	TGTGCCAGCAGTTTATCCAGGCGTCAAGAGACCCAGTACTTC
TRBV28	TRBJ2-5	NA	NA	15	CASKGGTGAQETQYF	TGTGCCAGCAAGGGAGGGACAGGAGCCCAAGAGACCCAGTACTTC
TRBV7-6	TRBJ2-3	NA	TRBD2	19	CASSLGSIGTSGRGDTQYF	TGTGCCAGCAGCTTAGGTTCTATCGGGACTAGCGGGAGAGGAGATACGCAGTATTTT
TRBV9	TRBJ2-6	NA	NA	17	CASSVDYSGVGANVLTF	TGTGCCAGCAGCGTAGACTATTCAGGGGTAGGGGCCAACGTCCTGACTTTC
TRBV28	TRBJ2-2	NA	NA	17	CASRPGGGALGTGELFF	TGTGCCAGCAGGCCCGGTGGGGGGGCCTTGGGCACCGGGGAGCTGTTTTTT
TRBV19	TRBJ2-5	NA	NA	15	CASSIKGLVRETQYF	TGTGCCAGTAGTATTAAGGGGTTGGTGAGAGAGACCCAGTACTTC
TRBV7-7	TRBJ2-1	NA	NA	15	CASSLVGSSYNEQFF	TGTGCCAGCAGCTTAGTCGGTAGCTCCTACAATGAGCAGTTCTTC
TRBV29-1	TRBJ1-2	NA	NA	12	CSAGPTNYGYTF	TGCAGCGCGGGGCCGACTAACTATGGCTACACCTTC
TRBV9	TRBJ2-6	NA	NA	19	CASSVSGRQGGSGANVLTF	TGTGCCAGCAGCGTATCTGGAAGACAGGGAGGCTCTGGGGCCAACGTCCTGACTTTC
TRBV20-1	TRBJ2-3	NA	NA	10	CSAPTDTQYF	TGCAGTGCCCCGACAGATACGCAGTATTTT
TRBV19	TRBJ2-7	NA	TRBD1	15	CASSARRDRDYEQYF	TGTGCCAGTAGTGCAAGGAGGGACAGGGATTACGAGCAGTACTTC
TRBV10-2	TRBJ2-1	NA	NA	14	CASSVLGLVNEQFF	TGCGCCAGCAGTGTACTGGGCTTGGTCAATGAGCAGTTCTTC
TRBV7-2	TRBJ1-1	NA	NA	16	CASSLSFWGGDTEAFF	TGTGCCAGCAGCTTATCTTTCTGGGGTGGGGACACTGAAGCTTTCTTT
TRBV28	TRBJ2-7	NA	NA	13	CAILGGRPYEQYF	TGTGCCATTCTGGGGGGGCGACCCTACGAGCAGTACTTC
TRBV2	TRBJ2-1	NA	TRBD2	14	CASELAGAGNEQFF	TGTGCCAGCGAGCTAGCGGGAGCCGGGAATGAGCAGTTCTTC
TRBV30	TRBJ2-7	NA	NA	11	CAWRRGYEQYF	TGTGCCTGGCGAAGGGGGTACGAGCAGTACTTC
TRBV19	TRBJ2-7	NA	NA	17	CASSITSGGMSSYEQYF	TGTGCCAGTAGTATAACATCCGGAGGAATGAGCTCCTACGAGCAGTACTTC
TRBV29-1	TRBJ2-1	NA	TRBD2	15	CSVEQPGTTDNEQFF	TGCAGCGTTGAACAACCTGGGACTACTGACAATGAGCAGTTCTTC
TRBV5-6	TRBJ1-4	NA	TRBD1	13	CATHGGQGAPPVF	TGTGCCACCCATGGGGGACAGGGGGCTCCGCCGGTTTTT
TRBV7-3	TRBJ1-1	NA	NA	14	CASSSTAMNTEAFF	TGTGCCAGCAGCTCGACAGCAATGAACACTGAAGCTTTCTTT
TRBV28	TRBJ2-7	NA	TRBD1	15	CASRTADRGPYEQYF	TGTGCCAGCAGGACTGCGGACAGGGGCCCCTACGAGCAGTACTTC
TRBV18	TRBJ1-3	NA	NA	16	CASSSTDSHTGNTIYF	TGTGCCAGCTCATCTACCGACAGCCACACTGGAAACACCATATATTTT
TRBV18	TRBJ2-1	NA	TRBD2	19	CASSWALTSGRAGYNEQFF	TGTGCCAGCTCATGGGCCTTGACTAGCGGGAGGGCGGGCTACAATGAGCAGTTCTTC
TRBV18	TRBJ1-1	NA	NA	15	CASSPYTQGKTEAFF	TGTGCCAGCTCACCTTATACGCAGGGGAAAACTGAAGCTTTCTTT
TRBV4-2	TRBJ1-3	NA	NA	15	CASSQEKRAGNTIYF	TGTGCCAGCAGCCAAGAAAAGAGGGCTGGAAACACCATATATTTT
TRBV2	TRBJ2-7	NA	TRBD2	19	CASSVRDSRTSGGSYEQYF	TGTGCCAGCAGTGTTCGGGACAGTCGGACTAGCGGGGGGAGCTACGAGCAGTACTTC